These 13 T cell receptor beta chains originate from one sample sequenced in a study of blood T cell repertoires in COVID-19. Data came from immunoSEQ multiplex PCR; TCRdb stores just in-frame clones and leaves some out. The table lists about 200,000 clones, approximately 90% of them singletons, with less than 1.5% in the top ten. Material for sequencing was PBMCs or T cells enriched from blood (not recorded which). These receptors were collected from a man aged 30 to 45 who had recovered from COVID-19.

This clone appeared a few times. The chain uses TRBV21-1 and TRBJ1-4; whether TRBD1, the table's D call, matches the DNA was not checked. TRBV21-1 is classified as a pseudogene. The CDR3 totals 22 residues. The CDR3 coding sequence is TGTGCCAGCAGCAAAGAGCCATTTAGACCGGGACAGGGGGCCACAACTAATGAAAAACTGTTTTTT. Translated: CASSKEPFRPGQGATTNEKLFF.

The chain recombines TRBV5-4 with TRBJ2-7; 9 positions agree with TRBD1. Germline V lookup: CDR1 SGHNT, CDR2 YYREEE (reference sequence). Unmatched junction bases numbered 5, after V lost 0 bases and J lost 4 bases. CDR3 length equals 15 residues. CDR3 sequence: CASSLESGTGYEQYF. In DNA, the CDR3 is TGTGCCAGCAGCTTGGAGTCTGGGACAGGGTACGAGCAGTACTTC.

The J gene is TRBJ1-4, the V gene TRBV7-2, with 7 bases matching TRBD1. The CDR3 length is 15 residues. The J segment lost 7 bases and the V segment lost 5 bases, leaving 10 bases of the junction unmatched. Germline V lookup: CDR1 SGHTA, CDR2 FQGNSA. The CDR3 sequence is CASSPGGGRAEKLFF. CDR3 nucleotides: TGTGCCAGCAGCCCAGGAGGGGGCAGAGCTGAAAAACTGTTTTTT.

The chain recombines TRBV7-9 with TRBJ2-2; 9 nucleotides align to TRBD1. V lost 5 bases and J lost 0; bases outside the gene matches: 4. The CDR3 loop spans 16 amino acids. Germline values: CDR1 SEHNR, CDR2 FQNEAQ (reference sequence). CDR3 in amino acids: CASSPRQGANTGELFF. The CDR3 DNA is TGTGCCAGCAGCCCCAGACAGGGGGCGAACACCGGGGAGCTGTTTTTT.

The genes are TRBV19 and TRBJ1-3, with D tentatively TRBD1 (5 bases). Trimming took off 3 bases at V and 0 bases at J, with 6 bases between the two ends. Looked up from germline, CDR1 is LNHDA and CDR2 is SQIVND (reference sequence). This CDR3 has 14 residues. CDR3 sequence: CASSITGSGNTIYF. The CDR3 nucleotides read TGTGCCAGTAGTATTACAGGCTCTGGAAACACCATATATTTT.

V and J are TRBV5-4 and TRBJ2-1; perhaps TRBD1 as D (7 bases). The V end was cut by 3 bases, the J end by 0 bases, with 10 bases between. Germline loops: CDR1 SGHNT, CDR2 YYREEE (reference sequence). The CDR3 covers 15 residues. DNA of the CDR3: TGTGCCAGCAGCTCCAGGGGGGTCTCCTACAATGAGCAGTTCTTC. This codes for CASSSRGVSYNEQFF.

This chain uses TRBV7-2 with TRBJ2-7; 7 nucleotides agree with TRBD2. Germline CDR1 reads SGHTA; CDR2 reads FQGNSA. The CDR3 covers 15 residues. The ends lost 5 bases at V and 3 bases at J; junction bases unmatched: 10. The CDR3 spells CASSARPSGDYEQYF. The CDR3 nucleotides are TGTGCCAGCAGCGCGCGGCCTAGCGGAGACTACGAGCAGTACTTC.

The chain carries TRBV5-4 and TRBJ2-2; 8 bases align to TRBD1. Germline assignment: CDR1 SGHNT and CDR2 YYREEE (reference sequence). CDR3 length: 15 residues. V was pared by 4 bases and J by 1 base, with 3 bases of the junction left unmatched. CDR3 residues: CASSDTGGNTGELFF. The CDR3 bases are TGTGCCAGCAGCGACACAGGGGGGAACACCGGGGAGCTGTTTTTT.

This clone was picked up one time. V gene TRBV3-1 (or the pseudogene TRBV3-2) combines with J gene TRBJ2-7; TRBD2 matches 8 bases. J gave up 1 base and V 2 bases, and 10 bases lay outside the gene matches. In germline, CDR1 is LGHDT, CDR2 YNNKEL (reference sequence). This CDR3 is 17 amino acids long. The CDR3 nucleotides read TGTGCCAGCAGCCAATCATACCCGGGACTAGTTTCCTACGAGCAGTACTTC. Protein product: CASSQSYPGLVSYEQYF.

The chain joins TRBV18 to TRBJ1-3; 8 bases align to TRBD1. Germline-derived CDR1 and CDR2 are KGHSH and LQKENI. This CDR3 has 17 amino acids. Trimming took 0 bases from V and 6 from J; bases not matched to a gene: 10. CDR3 amino acids: CASSPPRPGGTENTIYF. In nucleotides, the CDR3 is TGTGCCAGCTCACCACCCCGTCCAGGGGGCACGGAAAACACCATATATTTT.

This chain joins TRBV6-5 and TRBJ2-2, with D possibly TRBD1 on 7 matching bases. The CDR3 contains 14 residues. The V end lost 6 bases, the J end lost 3 bases, and 11 bases lay between the germline ends. Per the germline V gene, CDR1 is MNHEY and CDR2 is SVGAGI. The CDR3 loop is CASRRDRYTGELFF. In DNA form, the CDR3 reads TGTGCCAGCAGGCGGGACAGATACACCGGGGAGCTGTTTTTT.

This clone came up once. This chain joins TRBV5-1 and TRBJ1-4; 7 positions agree with TRBD1. The CDR3 extends over 15 amino acids. Trimming took 0 bases from V and 12 from J; bases not matched to a gene: 11. Germline values: CDR1 SGHRS, CDR2 YFSETQ. The CDR3 spells CASSLGDSDTRELFF. In DNA form, the CDR3 reads TGCGCCAGCAGCTTGGGGGACAGCGACACACGGGAACTGTTTTTT.

The chain combines TRBV10-3 with TRBJ2-2; 9 nucleotides line up with TRBD2. Germline CDR1 is ENHRY and CDR2 is SYGVKD. With V trimmed by 10 bases and J by 5 bases, 14 bases remained unmatched. The CDR3 contains 16 residues. CDR3 sequence: CATLLAGSNRTGELFF. The CDR3 region has the DNA TGTGCCACTCTCCTAGCGGGATCAAACCGTACCGGGGAGCTGTTTTTT.